This is a list of T cell receptor beta chains from one sample in a study of preoperative IRX-2 immunotherapy in early breast cancer. Sequenced by immunoSEQ multiplex PCR; TCRdb stores in-frame clones only, minus some. This table holds around 29,000 clones, 90% found once. The sample was collected from a patient treated with IRX-2 immunotherapy. The source of these receptors is a human donor with breast cancer. Each CDR3 is given with its conserved first and last residue. D genes are given only for firm matches. Not every row has a clone size; where given, it reads once, few, many or a size class.

j_gene | abundance | d_gene | v_gene | CDR3aa | CDR3nt
TRBJ2-3 | . | . | TRBV5-6 | CASSLGGVGTDTQYF | TGTGCCAGCAGCTTGGGGGGGGTGGGCACAGATACGCAGTATTTT
TRBJ2-2 | . | TRBD2 | TRBV10-3 | CAIRDSGRSATGELFF | TGTGCCATCAGGGATAGCGGGAGATCTGCCACCGGGGAGCTGTTTTTT
TRBJ2-1 | . | . | TRBV7-2 | CASSLAASEQFF | TGTGCCAGCAGCTTGGCGGCTAGTGAGCAGTTCTTC
TRBJ1-3 | . | . | TRBV2 | CASSSQGSGNTIYF | TGTGCCAGCAGTTCTCAGGGTAGTGGAAACACCATATATTTT
TRBJ1-1 | once | . | TRBV30 | CAWSSGFFAEAFF | TGTGCCTGGAGTTCAGGGTTTTTCGCTGAAGCTTTCTTT
TRBJ2-5 | . | . | TRBV5-6 | CASSLKVETQYF | TGTGCCAGCAGCTTAAAGGTTGAGACCCAGTACTTC
TRBJ2-2 | . | TRBD2 | TRBV27 | CASSYIAGGFTGELFF | TGTGCCAGCTCCTATATAGCGGGAGGGTTCACCGGGGAGCTGTTTTTT
TRBJ1-1 | . | TRBD1 | TRBV19 | CASPGGSGTEAFF | TGTGCCAGTCCAGGGGGCTCGGGCACTGAAGCTTTCTTT
TRBJ2-7 | . | . | TRBV28 | CASSHKGRRDYEQYF | TGTGCCAGCAGCCACAAGGGGAGGAGGGACTACGAGCAGTACTTC
TRBJ1-2 | few | TRBD1 | TRBV18 | CASTTGEDGYTF | TGTGCCAGCACGACAGGGGAGGATGGCTACACCTTC
TRBJ1-1 | . | TRBD1 | TRBV5-1 | CASSGRTGGNTEAFF | TGCGCCAGCAGCGGGAGGACAGGCGGAAACACTGAAGCTTTCTTT
TRBJ1-1 | . | . | TRBV4-3 | CASSQDGGGTEAFF | TGCGCCAGCAGCCAAGACGGGGGGGGTACTGAAGCTTTCTTT
TRBJ2-7 | . | . | TRBV5-1 | CASSQSSAEQYF | TGCGCCAGCAGCCAATCTAGCGCCGAGCAGTACTTC
TRBJ2-7 | . | . | TRBV18 | CASSRGHTTYEQYF | TGTGCCAGCTCACGGGGACATACGACCTACGAGCAGTACTTC
TRBJ1-5 | . | . | TRBV7-4 | CASSSHPRRRHQPQHF | TGTGCCAGCAGCTCACATCCTAGGCGGCGGCATCAGCCCCAGCATTTT
TRBJ2-1 | . | . | TRBV7-8 | CASSPLFAGRYNEQFF | TGTGCCAGCAGCCCGCTGTTTGCGGGAAGGTACAATGAGCAGTTCTTC
TRBJ2-7 | . | TRBD2 | TRBV5-6 | CASSFSGRAPYEQYF | TGTGCCAGCAGCTTTAGCGGGAGGGCCCCCTACGAGCAGTACTTC
TRBJ2-5 | . | . | TRBV11-2 | CASSSLGQGFIETQYF | TGTGCCAGCAGCAGCCTAGGGCAGGGGTTTATAGAGACCCAGTACTTC
TRBJ2-3 | . | . | TRBV6-1 | CASSESGFDTQYF | TGTGCCAGCAGTGAATCGGGGTTCGATACGCAGTATTTT
TRBJ2-7 | . | . | TRBV5-6 | CASSLVVGSEQYF | TGTGCCAGCAGCTTGGTTGTAGGGTCCGAGCAGTACTTC
TRBJ2-1 | . | . | TRBV10-1 | CASSESRRNEQFF | TGCGCCAGCAGTGAGTCGAGGCGGAATGAGCAGTTCTTC
TRBJ1-2 | . | . | TRBV5-1 | CASSLESYGYTF | TGCGCCAGCAGCTTGGAAAGCTATGGCTACACCTTC
TRBJ2-5 | . | TRBD2 | TRBV7-2 | CASSPGTSLYQETQYF | TGTGCCAGCAGCCCGGGGACTAGCTTGTACCAAGAGACCCAGTACTTC
TRBJ2-5 | . | . | TRBV18 | CASSPELVETQYF | TGTGCCAGCTCACCAGAGCTGGTAGAGACCCAGTACTTC
TRBJ1-5 | . | . | TRBV7-2 | CASSLIRQSNQPQHF | TGTGCCAGCAGCTTAATAAGGCAGAGCAATCAGCCCCAGCATTTT
TRBJ2-2 | . | . | TRBV9 | CASSVVMSTGELFF | TGTGCCAGCAGCGTAGTCATGAGCACCGGGGAGCTGTTTTTT
TRBJ2-1 | . | . | TRBV2 | CASSDAGLGSYNEQFF | TGTGCCAGCAGTGATGCGGGACTTGGCTCCTACAATGAGCAGTTCTTC
TRBJ1-3 | few | TRBD1 | TRBV10-1 | CASSDRTGGISGNTIYF | TGCGCCAGCAGTGACCGGACAGGGGGCATCTCTGGAAACACCATATATTTT
TRBJ1-3 | once | TRBD1 | TRBV4-1 | CASSPGTGQGNTIYF | TGCGCCAGCAGCCCCGGGACAGGGCAAGGAAACACCATATATTTT
TRBJ1-5 | few | . | TRBV15 | CATSRDLRTAKSQPQHF | TGTGCCACCAGCAGAGATCTCAGGACAGCCAAGAGTCAGCCCCAGCATTTT
TRBJ1-4 | . | . | TRBV6-6 | CASREPRAANEKLFF | TGTGCCAGCAGGGAACCCAGGGCGGCTAATGAAAAACTGTTTTTT
TRBJ2-5 | . | TRBD1 | TRBV4-2 | CASSQGRQGDSETQYF | TGTGCCAGCAGCCAAGGGAGACAGGGGGATTCAGAGACCCAGTACTTC
TRBJ1-5 | . | TRBD1 | TRBV6-1 | CASSDQQGAQPQHF | TGTGCCAGCAGTGATCAACAGGGGGCCCAGCCCCAGCATTTT
TRBJ1-2 | . | TRBD1 | TRBV7-2 | CASSSSTGNYGYTF | TGTGCCAGCAGCTCCTCGACAGGGAACTATGGCTACACCTTC
TRBJ1-2 | few | TRBD1 | TRBV4-1 | CASSQMSGTGIYGYTF | TGCGCCAGCAGCCAAATGTCCGGGACAGGCATCTATGGCTACACCTTC
TRBJ1-2 | . | . | TRBV4-1 | CASSQDEGGRRYTF | TGCGCCAGCAGCCAAGATGAGGGGGGTCGGAGGTACACCTTC
TRBJ1-4 | . | . | TRBV7-9 | CASSLQRITNEKLFF | TGTGCCAGCAGCTTACAAAGGATAACTAATGAAAAACTGTTTTTT
TRBJ1-2 | . | . | TRBV27 | CASSLDSRGGYTF | TGTGCCAGCAGTTTGGACAGCCGAGGTGGCTACACCTTC
TRBJ1-2 | . | TRBD1 | TRBV5-1 | CASSETGPSGGGYTF | TGCGCCAGCAGCGAGACAGGGCCTAGCGGGGGTGGCTACACCTTC
TRBJ2-7 | . | TRBD2 | TRBV5-6 | CASSLSLAGGLSYEQYF | TGTGCCAGCAGCTTGAGTCTAGCGGGGGGGCTCTCCTACGAGCAGTACTTC
TRBJ1-4 | once | . | TRBV19 | CASSMSRVTNEKLFF | TGTGCCAGTAGTATGTCCAGAGTTACTAATGAAAAACTGTTTTTT
TRBJ1-1 | . | TRBD1 | TRBV5-1 | CASSWDSQNTEAFF | TGCGCCAGCAGCTGGGACAGTCAGAACACTGAAGCTTTCTTT
TRBJ1-1 | . | . | TRBV10-3 | CAISVDRRGAFF | TGTGCCATCAGTGTGGACAGACGTGGGGCTTTCTTT
TRBJ2-3 | . | . | TRBV9 | CASSGGQSTDTQYF | TGTGCCAGCAGCGGAGGACAGTCCACAGATACGCAGTATTTT
TRBJ2-2 | . | . | TRBV7-7 | CASSLEGHTGELFF | TGTGCCAGCAGCTTAGAAGGCCACACCGGGGAGCTGTTTTTT
TRBJ2-3 | . | . | TRBV19 | CASSMAQSTDTQYF | TGTGCCAGTAGTATGGCGCAGAGCACAGATACGCAGTATTTT
TRBJ1-4 | . | TRBD1 | TRBV30 | CAWNRDRGEKLFF | TGTGCCTGGAACCGGGACAGGGGGGAAAAACTGTTTTTT
TRBJ2-1 | . | . | TRBV29-1 | CSVASELGVVGYNEQFF | TGCAGCGTTGCCTCTGAATTGGGGGTGGTTGGGTACAATGAGCAGTTCTTC
TRBJ1-3 | . | . | TRBV30 | CAWRAGAGNTIYF | TGTGCCTGGAGGGCAGGGGCTGGAAACACCATATATTTT
TRBJ2-7 | . | . | TRBV18 | CASSPPSGYEQYF | TGTGCCAGCTCACCACCTTCCGGGTACGAGCAGTACTTC
TRBJ1-1 | . | . | TRBV6-1 | CASSEFGGSEAFF | TGTGCCAGCAGTGAATTCGGTGGGTCTGAAGCTTTCTTT
TRBJ2-1 | . | TRBD1 | TRBV28 | CATRGYNEQFF | TGTGCCACCAGGGGGTACAATGAGCAGTTCTTC
TRBJ2-2 | . | TRBD1 | TRBV19 | CASIRDRGNTGELFF | TGTGCCAGTATTCGGGACAGGGGTAACACCGGGGAGCTGTTTTTT
TRBJ2-7 | . | . | TRBV9 | CASSVDSLYEQYF | TGTGCCAGCAGCGTTGACAGTCTCTACGAGCAGTACTTC
TRBJ1-1 | . | TRBD1 | TRBV15 | CATSREEGAGNTEAFF | TGTGCCACCAGCAGAGAGGAGGGGGCAGGGAACACTGAAGCTTTCTTT
TRBJ2-7 | . | TRBD2 | TRBV7-2 | CASSLAGLAGVPYEQYF | TGTGCCAGCAGCTTAGCGGGACTAGCGGGGGTACCCTACGAGCAGTACTTC
TRBJ1-2 | . | . | TRBV9 | CASSVDGTAYGYTF | TGTGCCAGCAGCGTAGATGGGACGGCCTATGGCTACACCTTC
TRBJ1-5 | once | . | TRBV25-1 | CASSETRVNQPQHF | TGTGCCAGCAGTGAAACGAGGGTCAATCAGCCCCAGCATTTT